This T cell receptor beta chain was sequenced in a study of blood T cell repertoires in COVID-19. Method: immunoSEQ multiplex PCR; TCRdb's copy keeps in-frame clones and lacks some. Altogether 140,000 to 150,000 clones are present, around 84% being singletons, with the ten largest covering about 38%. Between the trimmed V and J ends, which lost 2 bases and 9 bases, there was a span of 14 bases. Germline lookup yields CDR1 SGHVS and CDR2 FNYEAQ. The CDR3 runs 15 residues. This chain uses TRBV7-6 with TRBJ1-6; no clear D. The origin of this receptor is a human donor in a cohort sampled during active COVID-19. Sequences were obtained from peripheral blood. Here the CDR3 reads CASSLSGRYGSPLHF. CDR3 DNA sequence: TGTGCCAGCAGCTTATCTGGGAGGTACGGTTCACCCCTCCACTTT.